Below are 6 T cell receptor beta chains sequenced from a single sample in a study of T cells in Graves' hyperthyroidism and ophthalmopathy. Amplified regions were TCR beta CDR3 sequences from RNA transcripts. TCR CDR3 regions were first amplified by RT-PCR with HTBI primers. TCRdb re-called the multiplex PCR reads through MiXCR, storing one row per CDR3 protein. This sample has approximately 700,000 distinct CDR3 sequences, with approximately 16% found just once. Sequencing input: blood. All receptors come from a man aged 18 to 35 with Graves' hyperthyroidism.

This clonotype has just a few counts. This chain connects TRBV16 to TRBJ1-5; D not resolved. The germline V and J ends were trimmed by 4 bases and 3 bases, with 10 bases remaining between them. CDR3 size: 14 residues. Germline V gene data show CDR1 as KGHSY and CDR2 as FQNENV. CDR3 in DNA: TGTGCCAGCAGCCCCTGGGCAGACAATCAGCCCCAGCATTTT. Translated, it gives CASSPWADNQPQHF. The complete variable domain, with remaining parts taken from reference TRBV16 and TRBJ1-5, reads GEEVAQTPKHLVRGEGQKAKLYCAPIKGHSYVFWYQQVLKNEFKFLISFQNENVFDETGMPKERFSAKCLPNSPCSLEIQATKLEDSAVYFCASSPWADNQPQHFGDGTRLSIL.

This clonotype was counted ten times or more. V and J are TRBV30 and TRBJ2-7; D call uncertain. The CDR3 loop spans 10 amino acids. Per germline, CDR1 GTSNPN and CDR2 SVGIG (reference sequence). V was clipped by 5 bases and J by 4 bases, with 6 bases between them. CDR3 nucleotide sequence: TGTGCCTGGGGAAGTTACGAGCAGTACTTC. This sequence encodes CAWGSYEQYF.

This sequence joins TRBV4-1 and TRBJ1-3; a possible D gene is TRBD1 (5 bases). This CDR3 has 17 residues. Germline V lookup: CDR1 MGHRA, CDR2 YSYEKL. Trimming shortened V by 1 base and J by 0 bases, and 13 bases separated the two germline ends. CDR3 residues: CASSQGHEGSSGNTIYF. The DNA for the CDR3 is TGCGCCAGCAGCCAAGGCCACGAGGGGAGCTCTGGAAACACCATATATTTT.

The gene calls are TRBV2 and TRBJ1-4; unclear D gene. Germline V gene lookup returns CDR1 SNHLY and CDR2 FYNNEI. The length of the CDR3 is 14 residues. V lost 6 bases, J lost 5 bases, and 13 bases lay in between. CDR3 amino acids: CASRLDLGNEKLFF. The CDR3 DNA follows: TGTGCCAGCAGATTAGACTTGGGGAATGAAAAACTGTTTTTT.

This clonotype came up many times. The chain couples TRBV7-8 to TRBJ2-3; D perhaps matches TRBD1 (6 bases). The CDR3 extends over 15 amino acids. Per the germline V gene, CDR1 is SGHVS and CDR2 is FQNEAQ. Trimming shortened V by 5 bases and J by 5 bases, and 17 bases separated the two germline ends. The CDR3 loop reads CASSRNRDIRDTQYF. The CDR3 nucleotides are TGTGCCAGCAGCCGGAACCGGGACATTAGAGATACGCAGTATTTT.

This clonotype was picked up a small number of times. V and J are TRBV20-1 and TRBJ2-1; D is possibly TRBD1 (5 bases). V lost 8 bases and J lost 5, with 25 bases in between. This CDR3 is 16 amino acids long. Germline V gives CDR1 DFQATT, CDR2 SNEGSKA (reference sequence). The DNA for the CDR3 is TGCAGTACGACGAAGCTAGGGGCCGGAGCTAACAATGAGCAGTTCTTC. Residues: CSTTKLGAGANNEQFF.